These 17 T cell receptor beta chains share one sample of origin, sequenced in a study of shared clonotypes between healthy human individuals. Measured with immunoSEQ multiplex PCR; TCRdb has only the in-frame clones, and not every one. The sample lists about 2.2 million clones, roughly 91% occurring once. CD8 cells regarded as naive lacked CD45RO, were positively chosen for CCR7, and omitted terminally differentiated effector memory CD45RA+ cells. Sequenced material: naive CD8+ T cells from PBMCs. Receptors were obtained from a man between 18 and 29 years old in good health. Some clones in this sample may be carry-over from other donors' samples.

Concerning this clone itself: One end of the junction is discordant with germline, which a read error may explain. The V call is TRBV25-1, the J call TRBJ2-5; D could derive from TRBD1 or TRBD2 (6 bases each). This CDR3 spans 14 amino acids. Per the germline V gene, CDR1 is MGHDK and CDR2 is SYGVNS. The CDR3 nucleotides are TGTGCCAGCAGTGATGTAGGGGGGCAGGAGACCCGGTACTTC. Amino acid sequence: CASSDVGGQETRYF.

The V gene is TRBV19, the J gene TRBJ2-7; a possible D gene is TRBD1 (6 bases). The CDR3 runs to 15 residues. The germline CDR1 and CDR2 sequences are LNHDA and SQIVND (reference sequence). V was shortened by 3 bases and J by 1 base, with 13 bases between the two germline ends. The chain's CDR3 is CASSMRAGASYEQYF. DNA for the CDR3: TGTGCCAGTAGTATGCGGGCAGGGGCGTCCTACGAGCAGTACTTC.

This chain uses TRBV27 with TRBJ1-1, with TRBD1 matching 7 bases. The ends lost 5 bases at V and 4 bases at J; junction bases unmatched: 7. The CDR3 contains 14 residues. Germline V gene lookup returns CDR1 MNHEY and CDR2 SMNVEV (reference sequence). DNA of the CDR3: TGTGCCAGCAGTGAACAGGGGCTTGGCACTGAAGCTTTCTTT. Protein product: CASSEQGLGTEAFF.

In DNA, the CDR3 is TGTGCCAGCAGTTACGATGCTGGGACAGAGAGCTACGAGCAGTACTTC. Translation: CASSYDAGTESYEQYF. V is TRBV6-5 and J is TRBJ2-7, with TRBD1 matching 7 bases. V trimming: 2 bases; J trimming: 3 bases; junction bases outside the gene matches: 10. This CDR3 comprises 16 residues. Germline V gene sequence: CDR1 MNHEY, CDR2 SVGAGI.

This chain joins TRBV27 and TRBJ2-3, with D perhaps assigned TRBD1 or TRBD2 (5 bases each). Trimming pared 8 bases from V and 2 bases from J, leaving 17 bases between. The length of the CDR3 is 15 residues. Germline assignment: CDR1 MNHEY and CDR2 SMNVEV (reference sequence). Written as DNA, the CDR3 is TGTGCCAGCTCACGGGGCAGCATTTACACAGATACGCAGTATTTT. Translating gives CASSRGSIYTDTQYF.

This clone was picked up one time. The CDR3 here is CASSSGLNYEQYF. As DNA, the CDR3 is TGTGCCAGCAGCTCAGGCCTCAACTACGAGCAGTACTTC. The chain combines TRBV7-8 with TRBJ2-7; no definite D call. Germline CDR1 and CDR2: SGHVS and FQNEAQ. There are 13 residues in the CDR3. Trimming removed 4 bases at V and 3 bases at J, with 10 bases between. The full variable domain, completed using reference TRBV7-8 and TRBJ2-7, is GAGVSQSPRYKVAKRGQDVALRCDPISGHVSLFWYQQALGQGPEFLTYFQNEAQLDKSGLPSDRFFAERPEGSVSTLKIQRTQQEDSAVYLCASSSGLNYEQYFGPGTRLTVT.

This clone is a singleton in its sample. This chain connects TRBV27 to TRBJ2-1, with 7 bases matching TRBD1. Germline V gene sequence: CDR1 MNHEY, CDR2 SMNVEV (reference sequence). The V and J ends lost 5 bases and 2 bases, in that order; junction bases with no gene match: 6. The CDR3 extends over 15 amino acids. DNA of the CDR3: TGTGCCAGCAGTCCGACAGGGAAACCCTACAATGAGCAGTTCTTC. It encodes CASSPTGKPYNEQFF.

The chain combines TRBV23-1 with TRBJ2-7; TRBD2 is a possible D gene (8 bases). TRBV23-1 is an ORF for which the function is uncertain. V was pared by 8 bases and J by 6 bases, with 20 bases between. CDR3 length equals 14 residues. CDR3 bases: TGCGCCAGCGGGGCTCCGGGAGGGGGCTGCGAGCAGTACTTC. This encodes CASGAPGGGCEQYF.

CDR3 loop: CASSPRVSGSVTGELFF. For the CDR3, the DNA is TGTGCCAGCAGCCCCCGGGTTAGCGGGAGTGTCACCGGGGAGCTGTTTTTT. This chain joins TRBV5-5 and TRBJ2-2, with 9 bases matching TRBD2. J lost 4 bases, V lost 4 bases, and 11 bases had no gene match. Germline lookup yields CDR1 SGHKS and CDR2 YYEKEE (reference sequence). This CDR3 contains 17 residues.

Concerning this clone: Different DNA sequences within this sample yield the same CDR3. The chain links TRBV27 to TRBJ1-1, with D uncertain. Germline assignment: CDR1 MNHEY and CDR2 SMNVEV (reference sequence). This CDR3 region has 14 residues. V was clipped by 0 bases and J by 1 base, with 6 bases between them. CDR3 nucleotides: TGTGCCAGCAGTTTATCAGGGTCGAACACTGAAGCTTTCTTT. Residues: CASSLSGSNTEAFF.

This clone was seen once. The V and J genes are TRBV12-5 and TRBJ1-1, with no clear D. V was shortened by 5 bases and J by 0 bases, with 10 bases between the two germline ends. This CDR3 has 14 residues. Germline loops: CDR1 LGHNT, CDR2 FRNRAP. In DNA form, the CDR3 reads TGTGCTAGTGGTCTGGGAACAATGAACACTGAAGCTTTCTTT. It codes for CASGLGTMNTEAFF.

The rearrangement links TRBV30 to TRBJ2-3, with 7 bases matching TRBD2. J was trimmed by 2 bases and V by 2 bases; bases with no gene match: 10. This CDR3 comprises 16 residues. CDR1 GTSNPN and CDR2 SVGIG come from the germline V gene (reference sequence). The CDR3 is CAWSPWSGTLTDTQYF. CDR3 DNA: TGTGCCTGGAGTCCATGGAGCGGGACCCTCACAGATACGCAGTATTTT.

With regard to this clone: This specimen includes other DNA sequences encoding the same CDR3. The CDR3 spells CASSLGGAGYGYTF. The CDR3 DNA is TGTGCCAGCAGTTTAGGGGGGGCAGGCTATGGCTACACCTTC. The chain is built from TRBV28 and TRBJ1-2; D possibly corresponds to TRBD1 (6 bases). Germline assignment: CDR1 MDHEN and CDR2 SYDVKM. The CDR3 is 14 residues long. Trimming cost V 2 bases and J 4 bases, with 11 bases left between them.

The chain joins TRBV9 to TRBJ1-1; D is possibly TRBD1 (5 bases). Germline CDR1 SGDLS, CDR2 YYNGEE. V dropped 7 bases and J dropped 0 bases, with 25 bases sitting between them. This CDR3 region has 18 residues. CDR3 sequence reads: CASGIGRDLLSMNTEAFF. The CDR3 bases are TGTGCCAGCGGTATTGGGAGGGACCTACTATCCATGAACACTGAAGCTTTCTTT.

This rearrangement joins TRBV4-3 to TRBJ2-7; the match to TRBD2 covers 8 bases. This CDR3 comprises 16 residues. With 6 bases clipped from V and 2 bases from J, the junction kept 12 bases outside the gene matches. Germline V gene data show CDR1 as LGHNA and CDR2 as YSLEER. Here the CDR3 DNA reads TGCGCCAGCAGTCCACTACTAGCGGAGTCTACCTACGAGCAGTACTTC. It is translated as CASSPLLAESTYEQYF.

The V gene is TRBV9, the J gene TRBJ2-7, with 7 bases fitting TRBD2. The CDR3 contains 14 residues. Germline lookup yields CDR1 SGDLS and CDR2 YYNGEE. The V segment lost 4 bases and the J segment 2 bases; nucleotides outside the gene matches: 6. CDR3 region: CASSTGGSTYEQYF. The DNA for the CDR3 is TGTGCCAGCAGCACAGGCGGGAGTACCTACGAGCAGTACTTC.

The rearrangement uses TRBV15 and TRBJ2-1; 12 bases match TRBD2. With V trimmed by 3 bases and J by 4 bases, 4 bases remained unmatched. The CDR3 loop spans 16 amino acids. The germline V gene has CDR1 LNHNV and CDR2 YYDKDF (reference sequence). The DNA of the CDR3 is TGTGCCACCAGCAGGGGGGGACTAGCGGGTTACAATGAGCAGTTCTTC. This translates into CATSRGGLAGYNEQFF.